The rows below give T cell receptor beta chains drawn from one sample of a study of T cells in Graves' hyperthyroidism and ophthalmopathy. TCRdb independently ran MiXCR on the multiplex PCR reads; one entry per CDR3 protein. The repertoire consists of under 400,000 distinct CDR3 sequences, with less than 15% occurring once and the leading ten covering roughly 9.2%. The sample taken for sequencing was blood. The source of these receptors is a woman aged 18-29 years with Graves' hyperthyroidism. The CDR3 runs from the conserved cysteine through the conserved F or W. Each record gives: V gene, clone size, D gene, J gene, CDR3 protein, CDR3 DNA. D genes are given only for firm matches. Size values are once, few and many counts, or a class for expanded clones, and some rows have none.

>TRBV24-1|few|TRBD2|TRBJ2-1
CATSPLSGIGGNEQFF
TGTGCCACCAGCCCCCTCAGCGGGATAGGCGGCAATGAGCAGTTCTTC
>TRBV29-1|many|TRBD2|TRBJ2-1
CSVDPSGGTYNEQFF
TGCAGCGTTGACCCTAGCGGGGGGACCTACAATGAGCAGTTCTTC
>TRBV5-1|many|TRBD1|TRBJ1-1
CASSLQGALTEAFF
TGCGCCAGCAGCCTACAGGGGGCCCTCACTGAAGCTTTCTTT
>TRBV20-1|many|TRBD1|TRBJ2-1
CSARSRTGGIHKSSYNEQFF
TGCAGTGCTAGAAGTCGAACAGGGGGGATCCATAAGAGCTCCTACAATGAGCAGTTCTTC
>TRBV5-1|many|NA|TRBJ1-2
CASRDPGFYGYTF
TGCGCCAGCAGAGACCCGGGATTTTATGGCTACACCTTC
>TRBV6-1|many|NA|TRBJ2-1
CATERGLYNEQFF
TGTGCCACGGAAAGAGGACTATACAATGAGCAGTTCTTC
>TRBV19|many|NA|TRBJ1-1
CASSILGGDTEAFF
TGTGCCAGTAGTATTCTCGGAGGGGACACTGAAGCTTTCTTT
>TRBV28|many|TRBD1|TRBJ2-3
CASSRTGVITDTQYF
TGTGCCAGCAGTCGGACAGGGGTAATCACAGATACGCAGTATTTT
>TRBV28|NA|NA|TRBJ1-6
CASRRGQVSGSPLHF
TGTGCCAGCAGGCGGGGGCAGGTTAGCGGTTCACCCCTCCACTTT
>TRBV7-9|NA|NA|TRBJ2-3
CASSKQGSRTETQYF
TGTGCCAGCAGTAAACAGGGTTCAAGGACAGAGACGCAGTATTTT
>TRBV28|many|NA|TRBJ1-5
CASRDSYSNQPQHF
TGTGCCAGCCGAGACAGCTATAGCAATCAGCCCCAGCATTTT
>TRBV3-1|many|NA|TRBJ1-1
CASSQERGRANTEAFF
TGTGCCAGCAGCCAAGAACGGGGCAGGGCAAACACTGAAGCTTTCTTT
>TRBV20-1|many|NA|TRBJ2-5
CSAGVVAQETQYF
TGCAGTGCTGGGGTGGTGGCCCAAGAGACCCAGTACTTC
>TRBV6-9|NA|TRBD1|TRBJ1-1
CASSYGQGGRAFF
TGTGCCAGCAGTTATGGACAGGGGGGTCGAGCTTTCTTT
>TRBV4-1|NA|NA|TRBJ1-4
CASSYTDATNEKLFF
TGCGCCAGCAGCTACACCGACGCAACTAATGAAAAACTGTTTTTT
>TRBV2|many|TRBD2|TRBJ2-7
CASRRESSASYEQYF
TGTGCCAGCAGGCGGGAGAGTTCCGCCTCCTACGAGCAGTACTTC
>TRBV6-2/TRBV6-3|many|NA|TRBJ1-1
CASSRVWKGGTEAFF
TGTGCCAGCAGCCGAGTCTGGAAGGGGGGAACTGAAGCTTTCTTT
>TRBV20-1|few|TRBD2|TRBJ2-2
CSARDMRAGGPTGELFF
TGCAGTGCTAGAGATATGCGGGCGGGAGGGCCCACCGGGGAGCTGTTTTTT
>TRBV7-3|NA|NA|TRBJ2-2
CASSLSPRVRDTGELFF
TGTGCCAGCAGCTTATCACCCCGGGTCCGTGACACCGGGGAGCTGTTTTTT
>TRBV4-1|NA|TRBD1|TRBJ2-3
CASSQVPGGLRDTQYF
TGCGCCAGCAGCCAAGTCCCAGGGGGCCTCAGAGATACGCAGTATTTT
>TRBV10-3|many|NA|TRBJ1-6
CAIRGTSERNSPLHF
TGTGCCATCAGAGGGACGAGCGAACGGAATTCACCCCTCCACTTT
>TRBV2|many|TRBD1|TRBJ1-5
CASSAGTGGLSNQPQHF
TGTGCCAGCAGCGCCGGGACAGGGGGCTTGAGCAATCAGCCCCAGCATTTT
>TRBV6-2/TRBV6-3|NA|TRBD1|TRBJ1-5
CASSPRDSQPQHF
TGTGCCAGCAGTCCCCGGGACAGTCAGCCCCAGCATTTT
>TRBV7-9|NA|TRBD1|TRBJ1-1
CASTGTGPVTPTEAFF
TGTGCCAGCACCGGGACAGGGCCGGTGACCCCCACTGAAGCTTTCTTT
>TRBV29-1|few|NA|TRBJ2-2
CSVELRRQGGRELFF
TGCAGCGTTGAACTCCGCCGGCAGGGTGGAAGGGAGCTGTTTTTT
>TRBV7-9|NA|TRBD2|TRBJ2-3
CASSLGGSGGAGGPDTQYF
TGTGCCAGCAGCTTAGGAGGGAGCGGGGGGGCGGGAGGCCCAGATACGCAGTATTTT
>TRBV12-3/TRBV12-4|many|TRBD2|TRBJ2-5
CASSLGSSGRTAQYF
TGTGCCAGCAGTTTAGGATCCAGCGGGAGAACGGCCCAGTACTTC
>TRBV6-5|NA|NA|TRBJ1-1
CASSYGLRGTTEAFF
TGTGCCAGCAGTTACGGTCTGCGGGGAACGACTGAAGCTTTCTTT
>TRBV6-1|many|NA|TRBJ1-6
CASSFQSSSYNSPLHF
TGTGCCAGCAGTTTCCAATCGAGCTCCTATAATTCACCCCTCCACTTT
>TRBV5-8|many|TRBD1|TRBJ1-1
CASSGHTGGASQAFF
TGTGCCAGCAGCGGTCATACAGGGGGCGCGAGTCAAGCTTTCTTT
>TRBV18|few|NA|TRBJ2-2
CASSPKWGGPNTGELFF
TGTGCCAGCTCACCGAAATGGGGGGGCCCGAACACCGGGGAGCTGTTTTTT
>TRBV6-2/TRBV6-3|NA|TRBD2|TRBJ2-7
CANSYGGRTDEQYF
TGTGCCAACAGTTACGGCGGGAGGACCGACGAGCAGTACTTC
>TRBV20-1|many|NA|TRBJ1-5
CSARDPGRASSGPQHF
TGCAGTGCTAGAGATCCGGGGAGGGCTTCCTCGGGGCCCCAGCATTTT
>TRBV28|NA|NA|TRBJ2-5
CASSFGGNQETQYF
TGTGCCAGCAGTTTCGGGGGTAACCAAGAGACCCAGTACTTC
>TRBV6-2/TRBV6-3|many|NA|TRBJ1-5
CASIDPGAPQPQHF
TGTGCCAGCATCGATCCAGGGGCCCCTCAGCCCCAGCATTTT
>TRBV13|many|NA|TRBJ1-3
CASSPPQLWRNTIYF
TGTGCCAGCAGCCCCCCGCAGCTCTGGAGGAACACCATATATTTT
>TRBV29-1|many|NA|TRBJ1-1
CSVQNTEAFF
TGCAGCGTGCAGAACACTGAAGCTTTCTTT